The rows below give T cell receptor beta chains drawn from one sample of a study of control samples from healthy donors and cancer patients. Sequencing was performed with immunoSEQ multiplex PCR; in TCRdb, only in-frame clones are kept and a portion is missing. The sample includes 150,000 to 200,000 clones, about 90% of them seen just once. Sequencing was carried out using blood. These receptors originate from a man younger than 35 in good health. Each CDR3 is given with its conserved first and last residue. D genes are given only for firm matches. A clone size is listed for some rows: how often the clone was seen (once, few, many), or a class if it is expanded.

v_call: TRBV6-2/TRBV6-3; clone_size: .; j_call: TRBJ1-1; d_call: .; cdr3_aa: CASSYSQGLANTEAFF; cdr3_nt: TGTGCCAGCAGTTACTCCCAGGGTTTGGCCAACACTGAAGCTTTCTTT
v_call: TRBV11-2; clone_size: .; j_call: TRBJ2-1; d_call: TRBD1; cdr3_aa: CASSPLTGANEQFF; cdr3_nt: TGTGCCAGCAGCCCACTTACAGGGGCCAATGAGCAGTTCTTC
v_call: TRBV30; clone_size: .; j_call: TRBJ2-1; d_call: .; cdr3_aa: CAWSVGRAVNEQFF; cdr3_nt: TGTGCCTGGAGTGTAGGTCGAGCCGTCAATGAGCAGTTCTTC
v_call: TRBV4-2; clone_size: .; j_call: TRBJ2-3; d_call: .; cdr3_aa: CASSQDLRAVVTDTQYF; cdr3_nt: TGTGCCAGCAGCCAAGATTTGCGTGCCGTCGTAACAGATACGCAGTATTTT
v_call: TRBV23-1; clone_size: .; j_call: TRBJ2-3; d_call: TRBD2; cdr3_aa: CASSPTGGSTDTQYF; cdr3_nt: TGCGCCAGCAGCCCCACGGGGGGATCCACAGATACGCAGTATTTT
v_call: TRBV7-9; clone_size: .; j_call: TRBJ1-4; d_call: .; cdr3_aa: CASTSTLIATNEKLFF; cdr3_nt: TGTGCCAGCACCTCGACGCTAATTGCAACTAATGAAAAACTGTTTTTT
v_call: TRBV20-1; clone_size: .; j_call: TRBJ2-7; d_call: .; cdr3_aa: CSARRDYEQYF; cdr3_nt: TGCAGTGCTAGGCGTGACTACGAGCAGTACTTC
v_call: TRBV28; clone_size: .; j_call: TRBJ1-6; d_call: TRBD1; cdr3_aa: CASSLTGTGTSPLHF; cdr3_nt: TGTGCCAGCAGTTTAACCGGGACAGGCACTTCACCCCTCCACTTT
v_call: TRBV7-9; clone_size: .; j_call: TRBJ2-5; d_call: .; cdr3_aa: CASSLDTQETQYF; cdr3_nt: TGTGCCAGCAGCTTAGACACCCAAGAGACCCAGTACTTC
v_call: TRBV11-2; clone_size: .; j_call: TRBJ2-7; d_call: .; cdr3_aa: CASKETLSYEQYF; cdr3_nt: TGTGCCAGCAAAGAGACACTCTCCTACGAGCAGTACTTC
v_call: TRBV27; clone_size: .; j_call: TRBJ1-4; d_call: .; cdr3_aa: CASSWVATNEKLFF; cdr3_nt: TGTGCCAGCAGTTGGGTTGCAACTAATGAAAAACTGTTTTTT
v_call: TRBV7-3; clone_size: .; j_call: TRBJ2-2; d_call: .; cdr3_aa: CASSLARNTGELFF; cdr3_nt: TGTGCCAGCAGCTTAGCCCGAAACACCGGGGAGCTGTTTTTT
v_call: TRBV18; clone_size: .; j_call: TRBJ1-5; d_call: .; cdr3_aa: CASSPGVNQPQHF; cdr3_nt: TGTGCCAGCTCCCCCGGAGTAAATCAGCCCCAGCATTTT
v_call: TRBV3-1/TRBV3-2; clone_size: .; j_call: TRBJ2-7; d_call: .; cdr3_aa: CASSQGDGEQYF; cdr3_nt: TGTGCCAGCAGCCAAGGAGACGGGGAGCAGTACTTC
v_call: TRBV6-4; clone_size: .; j_call: TRBJ2-1; d_call: .; cdr3_aa: CASSDHGGEYNEQFF; cdr3_nt: TGTGCCAGCAGCGACCACGGGGGTGAATACAATGAGCAGTTCTTC
v_call: TRBV7-9; clone_size: .; j_call: TRBJ2-1; d_call: .; cdr3_aa: CASSPDFLATYNEQFF; cdr3_nt: TGTGCCAGCAGCCCCGACTTTTTGGCTACCTACAATGAGCAGTTCTTC
v_call: TRBV30; clone_size: .; j_call: TRBJ1-3; d_call: .; cdr3_aa: CAVDDPNSGNTIYF; cdr3_nt: TGTGCGGTAGACGACCCCAACTCTGGAAACACCATATATTTT
v_call: TRBV25-1; clone_size: .; j_call: TRBJ2-2; d_call: .; cdr3_aa: CASRATGELFF; cdr3_nt: TGTGCCAGCAGGGCCACCGGGGAGCTGTTTTTT
v_call: TRBV11-3; clone_size: .; j_call: TRBJ2-2; d_call: TRBD2; cdr3_aa: CASSVGLAGGGGELFF; cdr3_nt: TGTGCCAGCAGCGTTGGACTAGCGGGGGGCGGCGGGGAGCTGTTTTTT
v_call: TRBV6-1; clone_size: once; j_call: TRBJ1-6; d_call: TRBD1; cdr3_aa: CASSETTGVGSPLHF; cdr3_nt: TGTGCCAGCAGTGAGACTACAGGGGTTGGGTCACCCCTCCACTTT
v_call: TRBV6-1; clone_size: .; j_call: TRBJ2-1; d_call: .; cdr3_aa: CASSELGDEQFF; cdr3_nt: TGTGCCAGCAGTGAACTGGGAGATGAGCAGTTCTTC
v_call: TRBV24-1; clone_size: .; j_call: TRBJ1-1; d_call: TRBD1; cdr3_aa: CATGTGTGAMNTEAFF; cdr3_nt: TGTGCCACAGGGACCGGGACAGGGGCGATGAACACTGAAGCTTTCTTT
v_call: TRBV9; clone_size: .; j_call: TRBJ2-1; d_call: TRBD2; cdr3_aa: CASSTSSGATYNEQFF; cdr3_nt: TGTGCCAGCAGCACCTCTAGCGGCGCCACCTACAATGAGCAGTTCTTC